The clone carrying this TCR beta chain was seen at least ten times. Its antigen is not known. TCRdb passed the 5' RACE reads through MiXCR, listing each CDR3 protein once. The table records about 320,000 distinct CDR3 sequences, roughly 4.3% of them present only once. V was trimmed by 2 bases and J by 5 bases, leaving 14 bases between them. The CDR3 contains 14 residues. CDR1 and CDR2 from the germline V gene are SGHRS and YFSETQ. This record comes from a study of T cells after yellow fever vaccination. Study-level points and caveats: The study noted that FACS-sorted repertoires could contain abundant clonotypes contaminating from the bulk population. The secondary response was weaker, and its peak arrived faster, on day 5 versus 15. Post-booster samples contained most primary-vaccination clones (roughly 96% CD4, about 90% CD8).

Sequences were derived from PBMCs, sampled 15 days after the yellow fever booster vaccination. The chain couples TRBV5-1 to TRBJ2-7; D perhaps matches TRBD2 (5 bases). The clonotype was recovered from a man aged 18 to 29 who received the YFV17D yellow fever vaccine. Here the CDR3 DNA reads TGCGCCAGCAGCTTCGCGGGTTTGAGCGACGAGCAGTACTTC. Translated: CASSFAGLSDEQYF.